Shown below are 16 T cell receptor beta chains from a single sample sequenced in a study of shared clonotypes between healthy human individuals. Sequencing was performed with immunoSEQ multiplex PCR; in TCRdb, only in-frame clones are kept and a portion is missing. The data contain more than 2 million clones, 85% to 95% of them seen just once; the ten biggest clones take up 0.1% to 0.15%. What was sequenced was naive CD4+ T cells sorted from blood. Described subset: CD45RA+ positively selected. The receptors originated from a man aged 18 to 30 in good health.

This clone was recorded only once. Here the CDR3 reads CASNTDMWTEAFF. The CDR3 DNA sequence: TGTGCCAGCAACACGGACATGTGGACTGAAGCTTTCTTT. The chain recombines TRBV5-5 with TRBJ1-1; D is perhaps TRBD1 (5 bases). V shed 6 bases and J shed 5 bases, with 14 bases lying between them. Germline CDR1 SGHKS, CDR2 YYEKEE (reference sequence). The CDR3 is 13 amino acids.

This clone was seen once. This sequence joins TRBV7-9 and TRBJ2-7, with D unclear. The CDR3 sequence is 11 residues long. Per the germline V gene, CDR1 is SEHNR and CDR2 is FQNEAQ (reference sequence). V shed 9 bases and J shed 6 bases, with 12 bases lying between them. The CDR3 DNA sequence: TGTGCCAGTACGGACGGCCGCGAGCAGTACTTC. Translation: CASTDGREQYF. Variable domain in full (rest from reference TRBV7-9 and TRBJ2-7): DTGVSQNPRHKITKRGQNVTFRCDPISEHNRLYWYRQTLGQGPEFLTYFQNEAQLEKSRLLSDRFSAERPKGSFSTLEIQRTEQGDSAMYLCASTDGREQYFGPGTRLTVT.

The rearrangement uses TRBV4-3 and TRBJ2-7; 8 nucleotides align to TRBD2. Germline loops: CDR1 LGHNA, CDR2 YSLEER. This CDR3 has 17 residues. The V segment lost 0 bases and the J segment 2 bases; nucleotides outside the gene matches: 9. CDR3 amino acids: CASSQEVFPGGAYEQYF. CDR3 nucleotide sequence: TGCGCCAGCAGCCAAGAAGTCTTCCCGGGAGGGGCCTACGAGCAGTACTTC.

V and J are TRBV19 and TRBJ1-5, with D maybe TRBD1 (6 bases). CDR1 and CDR2 (germline): LNHDA, SQIVND (reference sequence). Deletions cut 2 bases from V and 3 bases from J, with 11 bases between. CDR3 size: 15 residues. CDR3 amino acids: CASSIIRDTNQPQHF. The DNA for the CDR3 is TGTGCCAGTAGTATAATACGGGACACCAATCAGCCCCAGCATTTT.

The chain links TRBV7-3 to TRBJ2-2, with D possibly being TRBD2 (6 bases). Germline V gene sequence: CDR1 SGHTA, CDR2 FQGTGA. Trimming stripped 4 bases from V and 5 bases from J, with 8 bases between. The CDR3 extends over 13 amino acids. The CDR3 loop reads CASSSSGTGELFF. The CDR3 DNA is TGTGCCAGCAGCTCGAGCGGGACCGGGGAGCTGTTTTTT.

The sample holds one count of this clone. The chain employs TRBV10-3 and TRBJ2-7; possibly TRBD1 for D (6 bases). V gave up 2 bases and J gave up 4 bases, with 18 bases separating them. The CDR3 consists of 16 residues. Germline-derived CDR1 and CDR2 are ENHRY and SYGVKD. For the CDR3, the DNA is TGTGCCATCAGTGAGGATTTTCGGGACACGTCATACGAGCAGTACTTC. Translation: CAISEDFRDTSYEQYF.

The V call is TRBV6-1, the J call TRBJ2-2; D might be TRBD1 (5 bases). The germline gives CDR1 MNHNS, CDR2 SASEGT. V dropped 4 bases and J dropped 7 bases, with 7 bases sitting between them. The CDR3 is 12 amino acids. The CDR3 is CASSADSGELFF. The CDR3 DNA follows: TGTGCCAGCAGTGCCGACAGCGGGGAGCTGTTTTTT.

This chain joins TRBV29-1 and TRBJ2-3, with 12 positions matching TRBD2. V dropped 6 bases and J dropped 6; count of bases not matched to a gene: 13. The CDR3 is 16 amino acids. CDR1 is SQVTM, CDR2 ANQGSEA, per germline. The chain's CDR3 is CSVALQTSGRGDTQYF. CDR3 DNA sequence: TGCAGCGTGGCCCTACAGACTAGCGGGAGAGGGGATACGCAGTATTTT.

The chain links TRBV5-4 to TRBJ1-1; D not certain. CDR3 length equals 15 residues. Trimming removed 0 bases at V and 1 base at J, with 10 bases between. Germline CDR1 is SGHNT and CDR2 is YYREEE (reference sequence). CDR3 DNA: TGTGCCAGCAGCTTGGGGGTCGCGAGGAACACTGAAGCTTTCTTT. It is translated as CASSLGVARNTEAFF.

This sequence joins TRBV4-1 and TRBJ2-2; D tentatively reads TRBD1 or TRBD2 (5 bases each). CDR3 length equals 16 residues. V was clipped by 0 bases and J by 5 bases, with 13 bases between them. CDR1 MGHRA and CDR2 YSYEKL come from the germline V gene. CDR3 protein: CASSQEVGAGTGELFF. The CDR3 coding sequence is TGCGCCAGCAGCCAAGAGGTCGGGGCAGGGACCGGGGAGCTGTTTTTT.

The chain is built from TRBV9 and TRBJ2-1; 7 bases align to TRBD2. J was trimmed by 5 bases and V by 2 bases; bases with no gene match: 4. The CDR3 has 14 residues. The germline CDR1 and CDR2 sequences are SGDLS and YYNGEE. The CDR3 here is CASSVSGYNNEQFF. CDR3 nucleotide sequence: TGTGCCAGCAGCGTTAGCGGGTACAACAATGAGCAGTTCTTC.

This rearrangement joins TRBV7-6 to TRBJ2-2; TRBD2 agrees at 7 bases. Trimming cost V 2 bases and J 4 bases; bases outside gene matches: 7. The CDR3 covers 16 residues. The V gene's germline CDR1 is SGHVS and CDR2 FNYEAQ. CDR3 amino acids: CASSLWAGDITGELFF. The CDR3, as DNA: TGTGCCAGCAGCTTATGGGCGGGGGATATCACCGGGGAGCTGTTTTTT.

The CDR3 loop reads CSVERQGGEQYF. The CDR3 nucleotides read TGCAGCGTTGAACGGCAAGGGGGCGAGCAGTACTTC. This chain uses TRBV29-1 with TRBJ2-7; TRBD1 might be the D (6 bases). V was clipped by 2 bases and J by 6 bases, with 11 bases between them. CDR3 length: 12 residues. Per germline, CDR1 SQVTM and CDR2 ANQGSEA.

The CDR3 nucleotides are TGCAGCTTCAATAGCGGGAGCTCCTACGAGCAGTACTTC. It specifies CSFNSGSSYEQYF. The gene calls are TRBV29-1 and TRBJ2-5; 9 positions match TRBD2. The better agreement between TRBJ2-7 and the DNA end casts doubt on the J call. Germline lookup yields CDR1 SQVTM and CDR2 ANQGSEA. The CDR3 consists of 13 residues.

The chain recombines TRBV2 with TRBJ1-5; D is ambiguous. CDR1 SNHLY and CDR2 FYNNEI come from the germline V gene. V dropped 4 bases and J dropped 2 bases, with 21 bases sitting between them. This CDR3 spans 18 amino acids. This chain's CDR3 is CASSVKRVDYLGNQPQHF. The CDR3, as DNA: TGTGCCAGCAGTGTGAAAAGGGTGGATTATTTGGGCAATCAGCCCCAGCATTTT.

A single count supports this clone. The chain joins TRBV12-5 to TRBJ1-1; D ambiguous. Germline-derived CDR1 and CDR2 are LGHNT and FRNRAP. Trimming stripped 0 bases from V and 0 bases from J, with 11 bases between. This CDR3 contains 16 residues. CDR3 sequence reads: CASGLVLGNLNTEAFF. DNA of the CDR3: TGTGCTAGTGGTTTGGTACTTGGTAATTTGAACACTGAAGCTTTCTTT.